The rows below give T cell receptor beta chains drawn from one sample of a study of cytotoxic CD8 clonotypes in ibrutinib-treated CLL. Method: immunoSEQ multiplex PCR; TCRdb's copy keeps in-frame clones and lacks some. There are 130,000 or so clones in the sample; under 90% occur only once, and 3% to 4% lies in the top ten. Sequences were derived from PBMCs, sampled after 24 months of ibrutinib treatment. The source is a human donor with chronic lymphocytic leukemia. CDR3s leave out the opening cysteine and the closing phenylalanine or tryptophan. The order of the fields is V gene, clone size, CDR3 protein. Clone size is stated in some rows and not others, as once, few, many or a class when expanded.

>TRBV30|.
AWSPGGGWGQARGYT
>TRBV4-1|.
ASSQDLYGPPQYNEQF
>TRBV7-3|.
ASSRDYTGELF
>TRBV2|.
ASKGGVYNEQF
>TRBV29-1|once
SVARDTENTEAF
>TRBV6-7|many
ASSEGGPLEEQY
>TRBV6-5|few
ASSRGGPGGEQF
>TRBV5-1|.
ASSLVQGGDTQY
>TRBV12-1|.
ASSLAAGTGNYNEQF
>TRBV10-3|.
AIGRAGTGEKLF
>TRBV6-5|.
ASRRTGVGSYEQY
>TRBV19|few
ATSVGDTEAF
>TRBV9|few
ASSVSPQRTEAF
>TRBV21-1|.
ASSKDAGLVALNTNTGELF
>TRBV4-3|.
ASSQDLRGFPYEQY
>TRBV19|.
ASSRNRDPGEQY
>TRBV6-5|.
ASSYSGGSYEQY
>TRBV7-2|.
ASSPSGQIYEQY
>TRBV5-6|.
ASSLASGAAGYT
>TRBV19|.
ASSTQSNQPQH
>TRBV28|.
ASSFDGGDGTDTQY
>TRBV5-1|.
ASSLGPTTSYEQY
>TRBV10-3|.
AIPGWTGLSNQPQH
>TRBV9|few
ASSVGFYGYT
>TRBV5-5|few
ASSLRNEQF
>TRBV7-9|.
ASSPPGQGRYEQY
>TRBV10-3|once
AISRTDGQPQH
>TRBV12-5|.
ASGLTGRGFGFRTIRYNEQF
>TRBV6-1|few
ASSEVSGRTNEKLF
>TRBV5-5|.
ASSYGQPGNTIY